The 29 T cell receptor beta chains presented below share a single source sample, sequenced in a study of shared clonotypes between healthy human individuals. The method was immunoSEQ multiplex PCR; TCRdb's version includes in-frame clones alone and lacks a portion of them. The repertoire holds more than 2,000,000 clones, approximately 93% seen once, with 0.35% to 0.5% in the top ten. The sample consisted of naive CD4+ T cells from PBMCs. Subset meaning: CD45RA+ positively selected. These receptors all stem from a young man in good health. Some clones in this sample may be carry-over from other donors' samples.

The chain employs TRBV6-5 and TRBJ1-5; 8 bases are a match to TRBD1. Per the germline V gene, CDR1 is MNHEY and CDR2 is SVGAGI. The ends lost 4 bases at V and 5 bases at J; junction bases unmatched: 4. The CDR3 is 14 amino acids. Here the CDR3 DNA reads TGTGCCAGCAGTTTTGACAGGGGACATCAGCCCCAGCATTTT. As protein: CASSFDRGHQPQHF.

This clone was counted once. This chain uses TRBV28 with TRBJ1-5; the D gene is possibly TRBD1 (5 bases). Trimming took 1 base from V and 3 from J, leaving 10 bases between them. CDR1 is MDHEN and CDR2 is SYDVKM in the germline V gene. This CDR3 comprises 15 residues. CDR3 in amino acids: CASSLFSRANQPQHF. The DNA of the CDR3 is TGTGCCAGCAGTTTATTCAGCAGGGCCAATCAGCCCCAGCATTTT.

This clone was seen just once. The J gene is TRBJ2-1, the V gene TRBV28; D gene unclear. V dropped 6 bases and J dropped 3 bases, with 12 bases sitting between them. Germline V gene data show CDR1 as MDHEN and CDR2 as SYDVKM. The CDR3 is 14 residues long. CDR3 amino acids: CASSPPTNYNEQFF. CDR3 bases: TGTGCCAGCAGCCCACCGACCAACTACAATGAGCAGTTCTTC.

This sequence joins TRBV30 and TRBJ1-4, with unresolved D. This CDR3 contains 14 residues. Trimming cost V 5 bases and J 3 bases, with 13 bases left between them. Germline V gene sequence: CDR1 GTSNPN, CDR2 SVGIG (reference sequence). CDR3 DNA sequence: TGTGCCTGGGGCAGATACGGGGCTAATGAAAAACTGTTTTTT. It encodes CAWGRYGANEKLFF.

The chain employs TRBV5-1 and TRBJ1-3, with a tentative D call TRBD1 (6 bases). The CDR3 runs to 15 residues. V dropped 5 bases and J dropped 0 bases, with 12 bases sitting between them. Germline V gene lookup returns CDR1 SGHRS and CDR2 YFSETQ. The CDR3, as DNA: TGCGCCAGCAGACCCCGGGGGCTCTCTGGAAACACCATATATTTT. This gives the protein CASRPRGLSGNTIYF.

This chain links TRBV28 with TRBJ2-2; the D is unclear. Germline CDR1 reads MDHEN; CDR2 reads SYDVKM. There are 17 residues in the CDR3. V lost 4 bases and J 2 bases, leaving 17 bases between the germline ends. CDR3 bases: TGTGCCAGCAGTTCTTCCGTCCTACCCCCCAACACCGGGGAGCTGTTTTTT. Protein sequence: CASSSSVLPPNTGELFF.

The CDR3 nucleotides read TGTGCCAGCAGTGGGACTAGCGGGAGGGCCGAGCAGTTCTTC. Translating it yields CASSGTSGRAEQFF. The chain uses TRBV2 and TRBJ2-1, with 15 bases matching TRBD2. V lost 4 bases and J lost 10; bases outside the gene matches: 2. CDR1 SNHLY and CDR2 FYNNEI come from the germline V gene. The CDR3 is 14 residues long.

The chain has TRBV18 and TRBJ2-5; the match to TRBD2 covers 10 bases. V trimming: 3 bases; J trimming: 4 bases; junction bases outside the gene matches: 11. Germline CDR1 is KGHSH and CDR2 is LQKENI. The CDR3 loop spans 17 amino acids. The CDR3 nucleotides read TGTGCCAGCTCACCGTTCACTCTAGCGGGAGTACCAGAGACCCAGTACTTC. As protein: CASSPFTLAGVPETQYF.

The chain uses TRBV7-2 and TRBJ2-5; possible D gene TRBD2, 5 bases. Germline CDR1 is SGHTA and CDR2 is FQGNSA. Trimming took off 5 bases at V and 1 base at J, with 14 bases between the two ends. The length of the CDR3 is 15 residues. CDR3 bases: TGTGCCAGCAGCCCCCGGACCCGGGGCCAAGAGACCCAGTACTTC. It is translated as CASSPRTRGQETQYF. Using reference TRBV7-2 and TRBJ2-5 for the parts outside the CDR3, the full variable domain is GAGVSQSPSNKVTEKGKDVELRCDPISGHTALYWYRQSLGQGLEFLIYFQGNSAPDKSGLPSDRFSAERTGGSVSTLTIQRTQQEDSAVYLCASSPRTRGQETQYFGPGTRLLVL.

This clone was counted once. V is TRBV6-5 and J is TRBJ1-2; the D gene is possibly TRBD1 (6 bases). V lost 5 bases and J 4 bases, leaving 11 bases between the germline ends. CDR1 is MNHEY and CDR2 is SVGAGI in the germline V gene. CDR3 length: 13 amino acids. CDR3 amino acids: CASSPTGGYGYTF. The DNA for the CDR3 is TGTGCCAGCAGTCCGACAGGTGGCTATGGCTACACCTTC.

The chain joins TRBV5-6 to TRBJ1-5; D unresolved. The germline gives CDR1 SGHDT, CDR2 YYEEEE. The CDR3 runs 14 residues. V lost 0 bases and J 5 bases, leaving 9 bases between the germline ends. The CDR3 bases are TGTGCCAGCAGCTTGGGGCCCGGGGATCAGCCCCAGCATTTT. Translation gives CASSLGPGDQPQHF.

The V and J genes are TRBV18 and TRBJ2-1, with D perhaps matching TRBD2 (6 bases). CDR3 length: 17 amino acids. Germline loops: CDR1 KGHSH, CDR2 LQKENI. Deletions cut 6 bases from V and 0 bases from J, with 18 bases between. Here the CDR3 reads CASSARGRRSSYNEQFF. The CDR3 DNA sequence: TGTGCCAGCTCGGCCCGGGGGAGAAGGAGCTCCTACAATGAGCAGTTCTTC.

CDR3 in DNA: TGTGCCAGCAGACCTCGACTAGCGGGAGTTTTTGAGCAGTTCTTC. As protein: CASRPRLAGVFEQFF. This sequence joins TRBV27 and TRBJ2-1; 12 bases match TRBD2. Germline CDR1 MNHEY, CDR2 SMNVEV (reference sequence). J lost 9 bases, V lost 6 bases, and 9 bases had no gene match. The CDR3 runs to 15 residues.

The V gene is TRBV7-8, the J gene TRBJ2-2, with no clear D. The germline V gene has CDR1 SGHVS and CDR2 FQNEAQ. The CDR3 is 16 amino acids. V lost 5 bases and J 0 bases, leaving 13 bases between the germline ends. CDR3 in amino acids: CASSLISWANTGELFF. Here the CDR3 DNA reads TGTGCCAGCAGCCTGATCAGCTGGGCGAACACCGGGGAGCTGTTTTTT.

The J gene is TRBJ2-5, the V gene TRBV9, with a weak D call TRBD1 (5 bases). Germline CDR1 reads SGDLS; CDR2 reads YYNGEE. The CDR3 is 15 amino acids. Trimming left V 0 bases short and J 5 bases short, with 14 bases between. CDR3 nucleotides: TGTGCCAGCAGCGTAGGGGGCAGCCCAAGGGAGACCCAGTACTTC. It specifies CASSVGGSPRETQYF.

This chain joins TRBV5-6 and TRBJ2-6; D tentatively reads TRBD1 or TRBD2 (5 bases each). Looked up from germline, CDR1 is SGHDT and CDR2 is YYEEEE. The CDR3 consists of 17 residues. V lost 3 bases and J 0 bases, leaving 13 bases between the germline ends. CDR3 sequence (DNA): TGTGCCAGCAGCTGGGGACGTCTGAGCTCTGGGGCCAACGTCCTGACTTTC. Protein product: CASSWGRLSSGANVLTF. The variable domain in full, completed from reference TRBV5-6 and TRBJ2-6, reads DAGVTQSPTHLIKTRGQQVTLRCSPKSGHDTVSWYQQALGQGPQFIFQYYEEEERQRGNFPDRFSGHQFPNYSSELNVNALLLGDSALYLCASSWGRLSSGANVLTFGAGSRLTVL.

The V gene is TRBV2, the J gene TRBJ1-5; D remains ambiguous. V lost 6 bases and J 0 bases, leaving 6 bases between the germline ends. The CDR3 sequence is 13 residues long. In germline, CDR1 is SNHLY, CDR2 FYNNEI. CDR3 residues: CASRWRSNQPQHF. CDR3 nucleotide sequence: TGTGCCAGCAGATGGCGTAGCAATCAGCCCCAGCATTTT.

On this clone itself: The sample carries other DNA sequences with the same CDR3. This chain links TRBV27 with TRBJ2-7; TRBD1 matches 7 bases. The V gene end was trimmed by 5 bases and the J gene end by 2 bases; junction bases not matched to a gene: 6. The CDR3 consists of 14 residues. The germline gives CDR1 MNHEY, CDR2 SMNVEV (reference sequence). CDR3 DNA sequence: TGTGCCAGCAGTCCCCGACAGGGTCCCTACGAGCAGTACTTC. It yields the protein CASSPRQGPYEQYF.

The CDR3 here is CASSQRQGATNEKLFF. CDR3 DNA: TGCGCCAGCAGCCAGCGACAGGGGGCAACTAATGAAAAACTGTTTTTT. The genes are TRBV4-3 and TRBJ1-4, with 9 bases lining up with TRBD1. The CDR3 extends over 16 amino acids. CDR1 and CDR2 from the germline V gene are LGHNA and YSLEER. The V gene end was trimmed by 3 bases and the J gene end by 0 bases; junction bases not matched to a gene: 2.

V is TRBV30 and J is TRBJ2-3; tentative D call: TRBD2 (5 bases). Per germline, CDR1 GTSNPN and CDR2 SVGIG (reference sequence). V was trimmed by 4 bases and J by 0 bases, leaving 11 bases between them. The CDR3 is made up of 14 amino acids. The CDR3 sequence is CAWTEGSSTDTQYF. For the CDR3, the DNA is TGTGCCTGGACCGAGGGTTCTAGCACAGATACGCAGTATTTT.

The genes are TRBV7-8 and TRBJ1-3, with D unclear. The CDR3 is 16 amino acids. V dropped 0 bases and J dropped 0 bases, with 9 bases sitting between them. Per the germline V gene, CDR1 is SGHVS and CDR2 is FQNEAQ. The DNA of the CDR3 is TGTGCCAGCAGCTTAGCGGCAGGCACCTCTGGAAACACCATATATTTT. Translated, it gives CASSLAAGTSGNTIYF.

As to this clone: Other DNA sequences within the sample encode an identical CDR3. The V call is TRBV29-1, the J call TRBJ1-1; D ambiguous. V was shortened by 4 bases and J by 0 bases, with 9 bases between the two germline ends. The length of the CDR3 is 13 residues. Germline V gives CDR1 SQVTM, CDR2 ANQGSEA. The CDR3 protein is CSVVTRMNTEAFF. The CDR3 DNA reads TGCAGCGTTGTGACCCGTATGAACACTGAAGCTTTCTTT.

This sequence joins TRBV5-1 and TRBJ2-1; TRBD2 matches at 8 bases. The CDR3 has 15 residues. The germline CDR1 and CDR2 sequences are SGHRS and YFSETQ. The junction had 7 bases not matched to a gene; V was cut back by 4 bases and J by 4 bases. This chain's CDR3 is CASSQIAGIYNEQFF. CDR3 nucleotides: TGCGCCAGCAGCCAAATAGCGGGAATTTACAATGAGCAGTTCTTC.

The chain carries TRBV7-8 and TRBJ1-2; D unresolved. The CDR3 totals 12 residues. Germline V CDR1 and CDR2: SGHVS, FQNEAQ. Deletions cut 5 bases from V and 4 bases from J, with 8 bases between. CDR3 sequence: CASSTSVYGYTF. DNA for the CDR3: TGTGCCAGCAGCACATCGGTCTATGGCTACACCTTC.

The V call is TRBV19, the J call TRBJ2-1, with 12 bases lining up with TRBD2. V shed 5 bases and J 6 bases; nucleotides not matched to a gene: 8. Germline V gene lookup returns CDR1 LNHDA and CDR2 SQIVND (reference sequence). The CDR3 is 16 residues long. CDR3 sequence: CASSPRGLAGINEQFF. The DNA of the CDR3 is TGTGCCAGTAGTCCAAGAGGACTAGCGGGAATCAATGAGCAGTTCTTC. Full variable domain (missing parts from reference TRBV19 and TRBJ2-1): DGGITQSPKYLFRKEGQNVTLSCEQNLNHDAMYWYRQDPGQGLRLIYYSQIVNDFQKGDIAEGYSVSREKKESFPLTVTSAQKNPTAFYLCASSPRGLAGINEQFFGPGTRLTVL.

The chain is built from TRBV7-2 and TRBJ2-1, with D possibly TRBD1 on 5 matching bases. Trimming left V 5 bases short and J 6 bases short, with 17 bases between. The CDR3 runs 15 residues. Germline values: CDR1 SGHTA, CDR2 FQGNSA. The CDR3 here is CASSPDAGFSNEQFF. CDR3 sequence (DNA): TGTGCCAGCAGCCCGGATGCAGGGTTTAGCAATGAGCAGTTCTTC. The full variable domain, rest sourced from reference TRBV7-2 and TRBJ2-1, is GAGVSQSPSNKVTEKGKDVELRCDPISGHTALYWYRQSLGQGLEFLIYFQGNSAPDKSGLPSDRFSAERTGGSVSTLTIQRTQQEDSAVYLCASSPDAGFSNEQFFGPGTRLTVL.

The chain carries TRBV6-5 and TRBJ1-1, with D possibly being TRBD1 (5 bases). Trimming left V 6 bases short and J 9 bases short, with 17 bases between. Germline values: CDR1 MNHEY, CDR2 SVGAGI. CDR3 length: 13 amino acids. Here the CDR3 DNA reads TGTGCCAGCAGACGAACGGGAGGGGTAAAAGCTTTCTTT. Its protein product is CASRRTGGVKAFF.

The chain joins TRBV6-6 to TRBJ1-1; no definite D call. The germline gives CDR1 MNHNY, CDR2 SVGAGI (reference sequence). Trimming left V 2 bases short and J 7 bases short, with 8 bases between. This CDR3 is 12 amino acids long. CDR3 nucleotide sequence: TGTGCCAGCAGTTACACGGCGGTTGAAGCTTTCTTT. Amino acids: CASSYTAVEAFF.

The chain links TRBV7-9 to TRBJ1-2, with 9 bases identical to TRBD1. Trimming took 2 bases from V and 0 from J; bases not matched to a gene: 7. This CDR3 has 17 residues. Germline values: CDR1 SEHNR, CDR2 FQNEAQ (reference sequence). The CDR3 bases are TGTGCCAGCAGCTTACTTAAACAGGGGGCTTCTAACTATGGCTACACCTTC. This gives the protein CASSLLKQGASNYGYTF.